This TCR beta chain was obtained from a study of blood T cell repertoires in COVID-19. Study at large: Acute and convalescent COVID-19 samples came from the United States, Italy and Spain.

The germline V gene has CDR1 MNHNY and CDR2 SVGAGI (reference sequence). The CDR3 length is 20 residues. V gave up 5 bases and J gave up 0 bases; unmatched junction bases: 10. Using immunoSEQ multiplex PCR, the repertoire was profiled, and TCRdb retains in-frame clones only, with some absent. The sample lists a few hundred thousand clones, 85% occurring once. Sequencing used peripheral blood. The chain is built from TRBV6-6 and TRBJ2-1, with 16 positions matching TRBD2. The source of this sequence is a man aged 45-60 years with active or convalescent COVID-19. CDR3 DNA: TGTGCCAGCAGTCAAACTCCGGGACTAGCGGGAGGGCCCTCCTACAATGAGCAGTTCTTC. It specifies CASSQTPGLAGGPSYNEQFF.